This T cell receptor (beta chain) was documented in a study of blood T cell repertoires in COVID-19. Background on the study: Acute and convalescent COVID-19 samples came from the United States, Italy and Spain. PBMCs, B-cell-depleted T cells, or T cells were the source of the cDNA or gDNA that made up the material.

CDR1 and CDR2 (germline): MNHEY, SVGAGI. The trim removed 6 bases at V and 6 bases at J, leaving 9 bases unmatched. CDR3 size: 15 residues. Sequencing was performed with immunoSEQ multiplex PCR; in TCRdb, only in-frame clones are kept and a portion is missing. The sample lists over 200,000 clones; around 90% were seen once. The source material was peripheral blood. This TCR was recovered from a man aged 30 to 39 with COVID-19, enrolled during active disease. V and J are TRBV6-5 and TRBJ2-2, with 8 bases identical to TRBD1. This CDR3 is CASSFISGGAGELFF. The DNA of the CDR3 is TGTGCCAGCAGCTTCATTTCAGGGGGCGCCGGGGAGCTGTTTTTT.